These T cell receptor beta chains were read from a single sample in a study of identical twins. TCRdb independently ran MiXCR on the 5' RACE reads; one entry per CDR3 protein. The data show 250,000 or so distinct CDR3 sequences, about 8% seen once. This sample also belongs to another study, concerning yellow fever vaccine responses in identical twins.

Sequencing input: CD8+ T cells sorted from blood. These receptors came from a young woman in good health. Each CDR3 is given without its conserved first and last residue.

v_call cdr3_aa
TRBV4-3 ASSLAGQGSYEQY
TRBV2 ASSYGLAGTDTQY
TRBV27 ASRHPGWENIQY
TRBV10-3 AISEWRPSAYEQY
TRBV12-3/TRBV12-4 ASSSGTRKETQY
TRBV6-1 ASREKTTGEGHNEKLF
TRBV7-6 ASSQSRLAAETQY
TRBV4-1 ASSQPWRGGSSYNEQF
TRBV20-1 SARGSGYEQF
TRBV10-2 ASSGIAGGELF
TRBV27 ASSSGTPRTITYNEQF
TRBV9 ASSGGTGGQETQY
TRBV10-3 AIRDLAVGEQY
TRBV19 ATERGPRGPYNEQF
TRBV4-3 ASSQRVQGYEQY
TRBV5-4 ASSLGQGWWNEQY
TRBV7-2 ASSRKQVNEQF
TRBV15 ATGFTTGVNTGELF
TRBV11-2 ASSPAREASVFSTDTQY
TRBV6-2/TRBV6-3 ASSYSPAYEQY
TRBV29-1 SVEATPTQETQY
TRBV4-1 ASSQGGIDTQY
TRBV7-6 ASSQWGQGAKNEQF
TRBV10-3 AISESLETQY
TRBV9 ASSLLARETDTQY
TRBV7-6 ASSLKFRLAGGNEQF
TRBV28 ASIPNRDWASVGELF
TRBV12-3/TRBV12-4 ASNLAGGFDEQF
TRBV7-9 ASSPRLAETYNEQF
TRBV4-3 ASSQDGYVGTYEQY
TRBV27 ASSGHIQETQY
TRBV11-1 ASSSTNRMREQY
TRBV20-1 SAREEGTLYEQY
TRBV20-1 SPRDLGGELF
TRBV29-1 SVELRDSLYEQY
TRBV9 ASSSGGRDEQF
TRBV7-9 ASSLPLGDQETQY
TRBV5-1 ASSSTFLAGEEQY
TRBV12-3/TRBV12-4 ASSLKGGINNEQF
TRBV27 ASSSQGLSYEQY
TRBV7-2 AWTNTGELF
TRBV4-3 ASSQDRSSGTSGELF
TRBV12-3/TRBV12-4 ASSLGASNTEAF
TRBV15 ATSRDRDQPQH
TRBV5-1 ASSPGGGRGPAGPYNEQF
TRBV10-3 AINTGQGASEQY
TRBV6-1 ASTQRLNTEAF
TRBV13 AFSLGAGLAITGELF
TRBV5-1 ASREASGVQNIQY
TRBV5-1 ASSGGQGTEAF
TRBV11-2 ASSLNRVYEQY
TRBV28 ASTPGVPKETQY
TRBV7-9 ASSFQGTGNEQF
TRBV15 ATSRERSGEQF
TRBV7-2 ASSWGLLYEQY
TRBV11-1 ASSLEPGLAGDADTQY